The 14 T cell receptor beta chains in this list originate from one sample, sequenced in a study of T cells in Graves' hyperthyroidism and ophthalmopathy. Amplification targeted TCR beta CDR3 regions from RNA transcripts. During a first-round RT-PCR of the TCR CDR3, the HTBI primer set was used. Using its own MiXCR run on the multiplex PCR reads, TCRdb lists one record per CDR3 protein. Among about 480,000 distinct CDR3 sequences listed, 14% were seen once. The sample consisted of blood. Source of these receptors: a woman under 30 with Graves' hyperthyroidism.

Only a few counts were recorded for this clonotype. The CDR3 region is CASTYLAGPGDEQFF. The CDR3 DNA sequence: TGTGCCAGCACCTATTTAGCGGGGCCAGGGGATGAGCAGTTCTTC. The rearrangement links TRBV12-3 or TRBV12-4 to TRBJ2-1; 8 positions agree with TRBD2. The length of the CDR3 is 15 residues. Trimming at V came to 7 bases and at J to 8 bases, leaving 13 bases not matched to a gene.

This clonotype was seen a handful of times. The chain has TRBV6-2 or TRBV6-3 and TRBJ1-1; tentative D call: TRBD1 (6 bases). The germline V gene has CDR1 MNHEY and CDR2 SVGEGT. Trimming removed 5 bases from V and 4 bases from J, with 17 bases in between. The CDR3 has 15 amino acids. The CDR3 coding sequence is TGTGCCAGCAGTACCCTCGGACAGCAAGGCACTGAAGCTTTCTTT. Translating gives CASSTLGQQGTEAFF.

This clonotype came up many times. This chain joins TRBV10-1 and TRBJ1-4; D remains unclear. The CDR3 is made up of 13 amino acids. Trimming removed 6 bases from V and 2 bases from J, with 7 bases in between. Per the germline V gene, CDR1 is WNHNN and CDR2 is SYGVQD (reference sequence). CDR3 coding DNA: TGCGCCAGCAGCCGAGGGACTAATGAAAAACTGTTTTTT. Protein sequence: CASSRGTNEKLFF.

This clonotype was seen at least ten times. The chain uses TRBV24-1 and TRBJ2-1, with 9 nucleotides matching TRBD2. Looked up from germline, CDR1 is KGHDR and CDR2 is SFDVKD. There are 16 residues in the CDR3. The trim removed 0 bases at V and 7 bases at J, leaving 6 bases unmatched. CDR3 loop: CATSDLQSSGANEQFF. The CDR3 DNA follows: TGTGCCACCAGTGATTTGCAATCTAGCGGGGCAAATGAGCAGTTCTTC.

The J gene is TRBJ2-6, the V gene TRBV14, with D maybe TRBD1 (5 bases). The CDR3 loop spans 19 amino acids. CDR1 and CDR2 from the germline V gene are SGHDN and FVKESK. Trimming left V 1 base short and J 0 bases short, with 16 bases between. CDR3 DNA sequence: TGTGCCAGCAGCCAAGTTTCCAGGGCTCTCTCCTCTGGGGCCAACGTCCTGACTTTC. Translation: CASSQVSRALSSGANVLTF.

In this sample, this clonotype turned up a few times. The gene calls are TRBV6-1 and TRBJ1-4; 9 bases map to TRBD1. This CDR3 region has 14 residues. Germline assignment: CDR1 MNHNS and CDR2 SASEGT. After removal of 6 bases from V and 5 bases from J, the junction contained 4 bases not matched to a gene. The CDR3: CASSRTGENEKLFF. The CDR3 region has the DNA TGTGCCAGCAGCAGGACAGGGGAAAATGAAAAACTGTTTTTT.

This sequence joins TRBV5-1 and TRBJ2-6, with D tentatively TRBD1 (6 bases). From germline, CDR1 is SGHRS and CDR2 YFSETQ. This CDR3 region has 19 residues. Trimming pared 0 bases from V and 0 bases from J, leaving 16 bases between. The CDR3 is CASSLETGLTFSGANVLTF. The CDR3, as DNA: TGCGCCAGCAGCTTGGAGACAGGCTTAACCTTCTCTGGGGCCAACGTCCTGACTTTC.

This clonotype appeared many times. The chain's CDR3 is CASSTAGQPNYGYTF. The CDR3 DNA reads TGTGCCAGCTCAACTGCGGGACAGCCTAACTATGGCTACACCTTC. The chain combines TRBV18 with TRBJ1-2; TRBD1 agrees at 7 bases. Germline-derived CDR1 and CDR2 are KGHSH and LQKENI. V dropped 5 bases and J dropped 0; count of bases not matched to a gene: 6. The CDR3 sequence is 15 residues long.

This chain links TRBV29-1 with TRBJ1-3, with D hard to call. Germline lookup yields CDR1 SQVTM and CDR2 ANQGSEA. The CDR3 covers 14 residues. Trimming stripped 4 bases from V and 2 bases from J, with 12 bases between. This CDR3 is CSVVDATTGNTIYF. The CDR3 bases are TGCAGCGTTGTGGACGCTACGACTGGAAACACCATATATTTT.

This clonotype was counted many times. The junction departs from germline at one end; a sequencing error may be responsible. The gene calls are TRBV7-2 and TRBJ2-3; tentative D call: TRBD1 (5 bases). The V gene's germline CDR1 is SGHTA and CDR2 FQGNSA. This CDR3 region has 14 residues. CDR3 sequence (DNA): TGTGCCAGCAGTTTAGACAGCCCGACAGATACGCAGTATTTT. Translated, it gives CASSLDSPTDTQYF. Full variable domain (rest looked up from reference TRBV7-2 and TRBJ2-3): GAGVSQSPSNKVTEKGKDVELRCDPISGHTALYWYRQSLGQGLEFLIYFQGNSAPDKSGLPSDRFSAERTGGSVSTLTIQRTQQEDSAVYLCASSLDSPTDTQYFGPGTRLTVL.

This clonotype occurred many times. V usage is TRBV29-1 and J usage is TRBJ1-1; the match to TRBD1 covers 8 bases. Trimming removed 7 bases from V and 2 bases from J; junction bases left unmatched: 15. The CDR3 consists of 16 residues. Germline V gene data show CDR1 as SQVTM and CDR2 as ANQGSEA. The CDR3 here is CSGQGWVDRANTEAFF. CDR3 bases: TGCAGCGGTCAAGGGTGGGTGGACAGGGCAAACACTGAAGCTTTCTTT.

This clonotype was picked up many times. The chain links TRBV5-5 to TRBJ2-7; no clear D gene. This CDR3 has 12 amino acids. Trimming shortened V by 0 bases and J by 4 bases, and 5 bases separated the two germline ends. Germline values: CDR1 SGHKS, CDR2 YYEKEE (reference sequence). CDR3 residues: CASSLEPYEQYV. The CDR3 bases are TGTGCCAGCAGCTTGGAGCCATACGAGCAGTACGTC.

The CDR3 here is CATSRDPRGNGYTF. Written as DNA, the CDR3 is TGTGCCACCAGCAGAGATCCGAGAGGAAATGGCTACACCTTC. This chain uses TRBV15 with TRBJ1-2; no definite D call. Germline loops: CDR1 LNHNV, CDR2 YYDKDF (reference sequence). The V end lost 0 bases, the J end lost 6 bases, and 11 bases lay between the germline ends. This CDR3 is 14 amino acids long.

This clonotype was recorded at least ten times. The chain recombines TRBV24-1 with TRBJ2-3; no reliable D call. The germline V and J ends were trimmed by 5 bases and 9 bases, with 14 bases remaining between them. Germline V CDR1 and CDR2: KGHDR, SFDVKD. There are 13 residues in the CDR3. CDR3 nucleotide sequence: TGTGCCACCAGTGCCCCTCCGGTCGCCACGCAGTATTTT. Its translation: CATSAPPVATQYF.